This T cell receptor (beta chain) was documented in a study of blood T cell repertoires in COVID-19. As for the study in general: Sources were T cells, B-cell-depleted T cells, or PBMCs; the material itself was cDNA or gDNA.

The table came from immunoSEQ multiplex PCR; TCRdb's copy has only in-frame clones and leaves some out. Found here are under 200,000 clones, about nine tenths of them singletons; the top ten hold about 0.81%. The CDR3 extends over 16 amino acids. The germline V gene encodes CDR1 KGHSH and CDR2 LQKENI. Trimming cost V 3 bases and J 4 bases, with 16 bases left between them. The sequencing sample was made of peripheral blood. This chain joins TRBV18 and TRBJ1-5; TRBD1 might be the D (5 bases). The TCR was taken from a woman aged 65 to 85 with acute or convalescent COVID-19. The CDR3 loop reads CASSPGQLRNNQPQHF. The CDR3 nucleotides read TGTGCCAGCTCACCGGGGCAGTTAAGGAATAATCAGCCCCAGCATTTT.